This T cell receptor (beta chain) was identified during a study of blood T cell repertoires in COVID-19. The wider study: T cells, B-cell-depleted T cells, or PBMCs provided the cDNA or gDNA that served as material.

Assay: immunoSEQ multiplex PCR; the TCRdb copy retains only in-frame clones and omits some. The sample yields roughly 71,000 clones, more than 70% seen once. CDR3 size: 14 residues. CDR1 is SGHKS, CDR2 YYEKEE, per germline (reference sequence). V was clipped by 0 bases and J by 1 base, with 8 bases between them. This TCR came from a man aged 45-60 years with active COVID-19. The sequencing sample was made of peripheral blood. V gene TRBV5-5 combines with J gene TRBJ2-7, with TRBD2 as a possible D gene (6 bases). CDR3 in amino acids: CASSLVLASYEQYF. Written as DNA, the CDR3 is TGTGCCAGCAGCTTGGTACTAGCATCCTACGAGCAGTACTTC.